This TCR beta chain was recorded in a study of cytomegalovirus exposure and HLA in healthy donors. Findings of the study overall: A few of the chains that were CMV-associated were confirmed in vitro to be specific for CMV antigens. Reportedly, cytomegalovirus status was diagnosed with high sensitivity and specificity.

Trimming cost V 4 bases and J 6 bases, with 7 bases left between them. Looked up from germline, CDR1 is SNHLY and CDR2 is FYNNEI. This CDR3 comprises 12 residues. Note on this clone: Antigen: not known.

Sequenced by immunoSEQ multiplex PCR; TCRdb stores in-frame clones only, minus some. The sample carries approximately 90,000 clones, about 96% recorded once. The sequenced sample consisted of PBMCs. The genes are TRBV2 and TRBJ2-1; a possible D gene is TRBD1 (6 bases). The TCR was taken from a man aged 18 to 35 in good health and CMV-seronegative. The CDR3 region is CASSAQGNEQFF. CDR3 nucleotide sequence: TGTGCCAGCAGTGCACAGGGCAATGAGCAGTTCTTC.